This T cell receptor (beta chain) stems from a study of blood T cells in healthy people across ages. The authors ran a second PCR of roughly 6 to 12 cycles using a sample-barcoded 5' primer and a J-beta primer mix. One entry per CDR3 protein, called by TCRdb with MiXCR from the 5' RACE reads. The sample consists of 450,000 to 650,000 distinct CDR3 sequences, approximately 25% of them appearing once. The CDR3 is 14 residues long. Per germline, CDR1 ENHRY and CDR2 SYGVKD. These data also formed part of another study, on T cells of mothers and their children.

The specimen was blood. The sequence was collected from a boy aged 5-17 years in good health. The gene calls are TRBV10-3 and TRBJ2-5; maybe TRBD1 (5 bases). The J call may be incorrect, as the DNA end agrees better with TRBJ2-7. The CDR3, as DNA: TGTGCCATCTCAGGGCACTCAACCGCCTACGAGCAGTACTTC. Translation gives CAISGHSTAYEQYF.